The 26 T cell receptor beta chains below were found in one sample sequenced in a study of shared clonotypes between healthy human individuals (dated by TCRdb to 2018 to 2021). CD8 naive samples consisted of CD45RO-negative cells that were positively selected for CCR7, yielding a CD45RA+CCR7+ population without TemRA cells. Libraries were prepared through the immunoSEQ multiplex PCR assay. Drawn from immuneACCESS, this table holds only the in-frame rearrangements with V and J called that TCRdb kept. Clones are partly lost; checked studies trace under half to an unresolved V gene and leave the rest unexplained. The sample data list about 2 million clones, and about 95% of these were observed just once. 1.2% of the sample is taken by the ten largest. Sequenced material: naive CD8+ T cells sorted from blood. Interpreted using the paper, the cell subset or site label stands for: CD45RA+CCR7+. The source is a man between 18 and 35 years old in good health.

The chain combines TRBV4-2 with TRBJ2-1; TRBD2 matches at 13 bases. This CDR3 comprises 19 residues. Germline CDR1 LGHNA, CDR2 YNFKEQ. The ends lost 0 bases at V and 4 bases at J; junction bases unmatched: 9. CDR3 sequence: CASSQEEGLAGARYNEQFF. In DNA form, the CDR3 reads TGTGCCAGCAGCCAAGAGGAAGGACTAGCGGGGGCGAGGTACAATGAGCAGTTCTTC.

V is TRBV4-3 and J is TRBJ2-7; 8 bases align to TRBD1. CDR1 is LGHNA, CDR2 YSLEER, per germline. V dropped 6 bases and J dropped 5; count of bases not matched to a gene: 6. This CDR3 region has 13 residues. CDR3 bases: TGCGCCAGCAGGCGGGACAGGATAAACGAGCAGTACTTC. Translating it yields CASRRDRINEQYF.

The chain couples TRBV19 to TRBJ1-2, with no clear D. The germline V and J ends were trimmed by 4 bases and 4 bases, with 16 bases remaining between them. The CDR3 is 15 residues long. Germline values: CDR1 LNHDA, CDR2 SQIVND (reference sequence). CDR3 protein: CASSTPPLEGYGYTF. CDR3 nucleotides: TGTGCCAGTAGTACCCCACCCTTAGAGGGCTATGGCTACACCTTC.

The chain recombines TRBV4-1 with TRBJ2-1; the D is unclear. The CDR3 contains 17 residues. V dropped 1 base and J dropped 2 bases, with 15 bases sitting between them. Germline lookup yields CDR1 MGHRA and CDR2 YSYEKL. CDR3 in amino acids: CASSQVLNPPAYNEQFF. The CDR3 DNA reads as TGCGCCAGCAGCCAAGTACTCAACCCCCCAGCCTACAATGAGCAGTTCTTC.

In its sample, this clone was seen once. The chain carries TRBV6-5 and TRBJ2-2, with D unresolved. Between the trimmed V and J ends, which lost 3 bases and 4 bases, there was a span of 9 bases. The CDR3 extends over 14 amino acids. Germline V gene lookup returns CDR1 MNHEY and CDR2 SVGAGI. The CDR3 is CASSYKPFTGELFF. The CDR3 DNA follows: TGTGCCAGCAGTTATAAGCCCTTCACCGGGGAGCTGTTTTTT.

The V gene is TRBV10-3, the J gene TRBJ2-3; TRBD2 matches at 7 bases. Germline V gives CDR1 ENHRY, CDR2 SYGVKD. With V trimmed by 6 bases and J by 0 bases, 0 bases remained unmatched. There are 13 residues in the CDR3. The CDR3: CAIRGGSTDTQYF. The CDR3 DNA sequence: TGTGCCATCAGGGGGGGGAGCACAGATACGCAGTATTTT.

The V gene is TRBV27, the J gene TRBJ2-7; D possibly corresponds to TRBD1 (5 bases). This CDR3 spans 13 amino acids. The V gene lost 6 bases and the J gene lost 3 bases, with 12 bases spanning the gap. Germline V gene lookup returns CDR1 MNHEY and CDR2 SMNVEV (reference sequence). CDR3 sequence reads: CASSQQANYEQYF. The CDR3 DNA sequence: TGTGCCAGCAGCCAACAGGCGAACTACGAGCAGTACTTC.

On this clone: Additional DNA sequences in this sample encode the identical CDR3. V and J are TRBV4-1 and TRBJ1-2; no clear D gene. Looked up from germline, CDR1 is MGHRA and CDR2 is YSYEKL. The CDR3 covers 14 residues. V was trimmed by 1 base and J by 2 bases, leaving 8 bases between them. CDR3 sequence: CASSQVPGNYGYTF. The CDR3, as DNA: TGCGCCAGCAGCCAAGTACCGGGGAACTATGGCTACACCTTC.

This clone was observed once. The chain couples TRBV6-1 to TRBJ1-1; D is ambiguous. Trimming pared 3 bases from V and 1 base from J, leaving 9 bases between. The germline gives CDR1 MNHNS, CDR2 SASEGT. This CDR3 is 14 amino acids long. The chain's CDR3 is CASSERQSNTEAFF. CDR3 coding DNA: TGTGCCAGCAGTGAGCGACAATCGAACACTGAAGCTTTCTTT.

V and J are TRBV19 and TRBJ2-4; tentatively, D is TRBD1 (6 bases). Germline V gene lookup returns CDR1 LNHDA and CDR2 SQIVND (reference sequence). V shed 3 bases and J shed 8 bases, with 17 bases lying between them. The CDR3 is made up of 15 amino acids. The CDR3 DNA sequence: TGTGCCAGTAGTATTGGTACAGGGTATTTGGACATTCAGTACTTC. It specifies CASSIGTGYLDIQYF.

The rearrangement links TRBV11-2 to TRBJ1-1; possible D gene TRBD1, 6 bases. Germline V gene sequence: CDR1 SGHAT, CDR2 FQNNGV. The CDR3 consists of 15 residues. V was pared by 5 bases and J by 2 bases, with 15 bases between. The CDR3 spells CASSLKTGLNTEAFF. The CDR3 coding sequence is TGTGCCAGCAGCCTAAAGACAGGACTCAACACTGAAGCTTTCTTT.

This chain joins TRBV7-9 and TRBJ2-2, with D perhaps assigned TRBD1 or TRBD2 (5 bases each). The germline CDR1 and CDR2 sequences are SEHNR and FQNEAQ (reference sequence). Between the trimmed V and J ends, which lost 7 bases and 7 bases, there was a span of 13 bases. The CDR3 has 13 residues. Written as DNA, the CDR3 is TGTGCCAGCATGCCCGGGGCCAGCGGGGAGCTGTTTTTT. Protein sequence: CASMPGASGELFF.

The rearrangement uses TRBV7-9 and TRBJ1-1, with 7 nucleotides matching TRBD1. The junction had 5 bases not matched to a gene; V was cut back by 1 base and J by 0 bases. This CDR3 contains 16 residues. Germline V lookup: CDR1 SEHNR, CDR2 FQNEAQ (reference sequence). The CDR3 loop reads CASSLGQGSMNTEAFF. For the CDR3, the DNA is TGTGCCAGCAGCTTAGGACAGGGTTCCATGAACACTGAAGCTTTCTTT.

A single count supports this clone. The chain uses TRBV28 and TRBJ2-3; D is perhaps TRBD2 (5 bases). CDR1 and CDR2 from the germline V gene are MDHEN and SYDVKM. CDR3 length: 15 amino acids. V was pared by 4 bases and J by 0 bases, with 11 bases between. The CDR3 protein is CASSSSGDSTDTQYF. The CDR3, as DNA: TGTGCCAGCAGTTCGAGCGGAGATAGCACAGATACGCAGTATTTT.

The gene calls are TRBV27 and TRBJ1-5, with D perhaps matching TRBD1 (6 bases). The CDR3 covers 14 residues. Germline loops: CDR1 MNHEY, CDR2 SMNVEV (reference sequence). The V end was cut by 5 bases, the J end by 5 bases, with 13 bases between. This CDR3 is CASSVTGSDQPQHF. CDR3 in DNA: TGTGCCAGCAGTGTAACAGGGAGCGATCAGCCCCAGCATTTT.

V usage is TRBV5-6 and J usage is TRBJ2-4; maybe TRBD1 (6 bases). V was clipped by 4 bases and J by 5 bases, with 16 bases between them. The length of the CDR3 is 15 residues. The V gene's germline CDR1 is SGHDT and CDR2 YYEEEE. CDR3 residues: CASSPLQGLENIQYF. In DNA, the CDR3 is TGTGCCAGCAGCCCTCTCCAGGGGCTCGAAAACATTCAGTACTTC.

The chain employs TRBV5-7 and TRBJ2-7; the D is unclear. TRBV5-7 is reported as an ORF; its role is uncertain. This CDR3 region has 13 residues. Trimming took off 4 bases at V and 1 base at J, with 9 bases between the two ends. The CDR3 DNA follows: TGTGCCAGCAGCCAGCACGGGTCCTACGAGCAGTACTTC. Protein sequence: CASSQHGSYEQYF.

The CDR3 spells CASSYRRDRGLYEQYF. In nucleotides, the CDR3 is TGTGCCAGCAGTTACCGAAGGGACAGGGGGCTATACGAGCAGTACTTC. The chain is built from TRBV6-5 and TRBJ2-7; 12 nucleotides line up with TRBD1. J was trimmed by 4 bases and V by 2 bases; bases with no gene match: 6. The CDR3 runs 16 residues. Looked up from germline, CDR1 is MNHEY and CDR2 is SVGAGI.

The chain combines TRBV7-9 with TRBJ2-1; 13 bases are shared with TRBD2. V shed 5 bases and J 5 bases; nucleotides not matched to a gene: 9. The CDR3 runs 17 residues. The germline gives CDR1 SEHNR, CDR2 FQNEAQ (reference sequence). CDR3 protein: CASSDRTSGGPDNEQFF. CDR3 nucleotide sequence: TGTGCCAGCAGCGACCGGACTAGCGGGGGTCCGGACAATGAGCAGTTCTTC.

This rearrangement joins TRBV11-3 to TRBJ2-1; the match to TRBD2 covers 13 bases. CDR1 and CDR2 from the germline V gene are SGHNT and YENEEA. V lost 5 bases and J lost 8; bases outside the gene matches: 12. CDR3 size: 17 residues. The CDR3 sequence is CASSRDFGLAGDYEQFF. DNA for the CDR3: TGTGCCAGCAGCCGAGATTTCGGACTAGCGGGGGATTATGAGCAGTTCTTC.

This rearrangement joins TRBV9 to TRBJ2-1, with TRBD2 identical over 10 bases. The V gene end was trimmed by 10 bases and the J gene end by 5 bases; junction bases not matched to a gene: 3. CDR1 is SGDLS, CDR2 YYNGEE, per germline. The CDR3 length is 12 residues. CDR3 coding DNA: TGTGCCGGAGGGACTAGCGACAATGAGCAGTTCTTC. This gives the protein CAGGTSDNEQFF. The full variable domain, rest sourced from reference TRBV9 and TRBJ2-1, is DSGVTQTPKHLITATGQRVTLRCSPRSGDLSVYWYQQSLDQGLQFLIQYYNGEERAKGNILERFSAQQFPDLHSELNLSSLELGDSALYFCAGGTSDNEQFFGPGTRLTVL.

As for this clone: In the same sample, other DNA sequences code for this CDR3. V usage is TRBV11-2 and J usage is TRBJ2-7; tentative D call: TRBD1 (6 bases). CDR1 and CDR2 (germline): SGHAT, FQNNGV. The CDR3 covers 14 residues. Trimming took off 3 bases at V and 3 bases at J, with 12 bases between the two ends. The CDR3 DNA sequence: TGTGCCAGCAGCTTGGGGGCAGGGAGCTACGAGCAGTACTTC. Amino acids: CASSLGAGSYEQYF.

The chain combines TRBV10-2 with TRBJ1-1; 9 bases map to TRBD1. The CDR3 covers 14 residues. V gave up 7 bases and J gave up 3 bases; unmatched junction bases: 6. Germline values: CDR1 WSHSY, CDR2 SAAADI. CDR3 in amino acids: CASNDRGGDTEAFF. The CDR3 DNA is TGCGCCAGCAATGACAGGGGGGGGGACACTGAAGCTTTCTTT.

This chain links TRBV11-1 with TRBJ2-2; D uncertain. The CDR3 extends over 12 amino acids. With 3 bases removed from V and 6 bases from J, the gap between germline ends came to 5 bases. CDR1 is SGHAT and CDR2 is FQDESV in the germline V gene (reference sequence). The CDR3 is CASSLLAGELFF. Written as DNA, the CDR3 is TGTGCCAGCAGCTTGTTGGCCGGGGAGCTGTTTTTT. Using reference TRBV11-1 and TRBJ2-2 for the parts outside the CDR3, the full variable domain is EAEVAQSPRYKITEKSQAVAFWCDPISGHATLYWYRQILGQGPELLVQFQDESVVDDSQLPKDRFSAERLKGVDSTLKIQPAELGDSAMYLCASSLLAGELFFGEGSRLTVL.

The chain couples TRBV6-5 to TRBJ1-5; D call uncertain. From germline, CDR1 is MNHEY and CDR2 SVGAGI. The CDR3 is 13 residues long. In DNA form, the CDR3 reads TGTGGCGAAGGGCAGCTTCTCAATCAGCCCCAGCATTTT. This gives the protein CGEGQLLNQPQHF.

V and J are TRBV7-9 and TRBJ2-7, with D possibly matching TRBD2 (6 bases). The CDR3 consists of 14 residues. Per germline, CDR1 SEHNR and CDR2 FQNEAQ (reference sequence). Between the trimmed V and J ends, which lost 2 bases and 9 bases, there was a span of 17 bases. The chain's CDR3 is CASSLSDSRRGQYF. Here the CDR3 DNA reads TGTGCCAGCAGCTTATCGGACTCCCGGCGGGGGCAGTACTTC.